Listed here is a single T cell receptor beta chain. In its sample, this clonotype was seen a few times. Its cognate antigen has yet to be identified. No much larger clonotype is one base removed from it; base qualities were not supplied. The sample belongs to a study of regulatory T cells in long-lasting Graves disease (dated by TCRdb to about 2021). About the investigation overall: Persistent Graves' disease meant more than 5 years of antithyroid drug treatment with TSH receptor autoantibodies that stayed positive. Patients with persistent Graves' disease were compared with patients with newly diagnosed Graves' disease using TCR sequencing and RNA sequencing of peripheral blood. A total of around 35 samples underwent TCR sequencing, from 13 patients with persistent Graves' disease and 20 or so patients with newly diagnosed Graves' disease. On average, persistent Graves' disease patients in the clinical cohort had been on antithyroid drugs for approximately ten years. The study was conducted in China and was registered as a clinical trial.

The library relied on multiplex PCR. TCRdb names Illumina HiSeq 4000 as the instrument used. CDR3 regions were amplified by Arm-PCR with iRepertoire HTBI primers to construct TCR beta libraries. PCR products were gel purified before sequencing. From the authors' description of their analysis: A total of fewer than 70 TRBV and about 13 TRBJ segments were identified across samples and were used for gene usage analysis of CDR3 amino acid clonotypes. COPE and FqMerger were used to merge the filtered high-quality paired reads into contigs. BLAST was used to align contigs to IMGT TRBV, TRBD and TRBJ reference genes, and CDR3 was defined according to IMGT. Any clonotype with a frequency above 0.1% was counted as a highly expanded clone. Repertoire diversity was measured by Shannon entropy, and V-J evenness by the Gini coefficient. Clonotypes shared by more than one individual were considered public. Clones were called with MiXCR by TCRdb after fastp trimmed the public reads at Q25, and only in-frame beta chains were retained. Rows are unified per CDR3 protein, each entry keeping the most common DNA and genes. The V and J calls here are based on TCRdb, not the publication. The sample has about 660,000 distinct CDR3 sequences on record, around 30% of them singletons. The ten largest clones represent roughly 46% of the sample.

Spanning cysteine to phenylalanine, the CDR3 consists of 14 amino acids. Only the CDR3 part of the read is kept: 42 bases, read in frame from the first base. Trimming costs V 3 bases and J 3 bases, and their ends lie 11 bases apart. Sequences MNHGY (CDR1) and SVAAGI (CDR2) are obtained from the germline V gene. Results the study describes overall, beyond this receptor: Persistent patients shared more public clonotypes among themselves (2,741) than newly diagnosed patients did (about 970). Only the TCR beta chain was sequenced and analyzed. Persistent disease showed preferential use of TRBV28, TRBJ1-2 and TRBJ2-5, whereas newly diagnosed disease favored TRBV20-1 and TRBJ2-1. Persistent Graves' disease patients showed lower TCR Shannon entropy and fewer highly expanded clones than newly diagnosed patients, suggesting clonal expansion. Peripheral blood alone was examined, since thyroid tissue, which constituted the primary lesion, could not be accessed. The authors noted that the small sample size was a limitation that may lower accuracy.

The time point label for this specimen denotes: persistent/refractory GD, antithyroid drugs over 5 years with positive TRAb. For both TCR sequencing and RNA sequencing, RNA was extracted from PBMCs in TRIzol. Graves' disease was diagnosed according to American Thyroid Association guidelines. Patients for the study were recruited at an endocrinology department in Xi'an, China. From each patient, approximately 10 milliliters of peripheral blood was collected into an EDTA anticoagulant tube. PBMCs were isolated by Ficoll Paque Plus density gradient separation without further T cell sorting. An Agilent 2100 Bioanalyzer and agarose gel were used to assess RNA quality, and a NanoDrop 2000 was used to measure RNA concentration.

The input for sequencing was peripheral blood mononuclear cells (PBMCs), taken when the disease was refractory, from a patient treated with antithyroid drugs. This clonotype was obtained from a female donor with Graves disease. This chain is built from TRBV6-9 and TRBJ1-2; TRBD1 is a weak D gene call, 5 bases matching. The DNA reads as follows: TGTGCCAGCAGTTACCAGGGAAGGGACTATGGCTACACCTTC. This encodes CASSYQGRDYGYTF.